The source of this T cell receptor (beta chain) is a study of control samples from healthy donors and cancer patients. The CDR3 extends over 14 amino acids. The germline V gene encodes CDR1 SGDLS and CDR2 YYNGEE. The V and J ends lost 4 bases and 6 bases, in that order; junction bases with no gene match: 7. The data were produced by immunoSEQ multiplex PCR, yet TCRdb's version contains in-frame clones alone and is incomplete. Counted here are around 100,000 clones, approximately 90% occurring once; the ten biggest clones make up over 3%. This clone appeared once. Material for sequencing was blood. This clonotype originated in a young woman in good health. This chain joins TRBV9 and TRBJ1-1, with 9 bases identical to TRBD1. CDR3 DNA: TGTGCCAGCAGCCCGGGGACAGGGAAAGCTGAAGCTTTCTTT. This sequence encodes CASSPGTGKAEAFF.